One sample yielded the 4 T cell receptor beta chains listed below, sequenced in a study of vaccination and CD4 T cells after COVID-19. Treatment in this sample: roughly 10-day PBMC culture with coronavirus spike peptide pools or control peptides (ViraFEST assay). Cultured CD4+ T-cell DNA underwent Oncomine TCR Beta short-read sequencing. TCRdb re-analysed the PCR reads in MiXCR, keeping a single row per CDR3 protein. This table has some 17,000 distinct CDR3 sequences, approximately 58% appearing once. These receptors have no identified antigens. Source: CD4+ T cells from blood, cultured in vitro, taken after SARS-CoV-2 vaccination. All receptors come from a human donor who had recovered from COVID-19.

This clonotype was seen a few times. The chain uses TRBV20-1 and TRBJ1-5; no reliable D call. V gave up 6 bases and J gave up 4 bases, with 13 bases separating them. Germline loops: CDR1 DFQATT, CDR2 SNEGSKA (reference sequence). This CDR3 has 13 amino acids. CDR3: CSAFSTANQPQHF. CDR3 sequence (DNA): TGCAGTGCCTTTTCGACGGCTAATCAGCCCCAGCATTTT.

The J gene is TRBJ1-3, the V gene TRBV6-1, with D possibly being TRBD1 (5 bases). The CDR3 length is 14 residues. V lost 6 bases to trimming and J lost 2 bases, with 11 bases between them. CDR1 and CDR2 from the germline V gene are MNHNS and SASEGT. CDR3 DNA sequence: TGTGCCAGCAGCGTAAGGGGAACTGGAAACACCATATATTTT. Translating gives CASSVRGTGNTIYF.

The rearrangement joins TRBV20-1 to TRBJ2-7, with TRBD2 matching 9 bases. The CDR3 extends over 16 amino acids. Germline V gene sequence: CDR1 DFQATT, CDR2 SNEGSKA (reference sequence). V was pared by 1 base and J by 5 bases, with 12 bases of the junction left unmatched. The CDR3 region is CSARVPSGKLSHEQYF. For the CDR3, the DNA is TGCAGTGCTAGAGTTCCTAGCGGGAAGTTATCCCACGAGCAGTACTTC.

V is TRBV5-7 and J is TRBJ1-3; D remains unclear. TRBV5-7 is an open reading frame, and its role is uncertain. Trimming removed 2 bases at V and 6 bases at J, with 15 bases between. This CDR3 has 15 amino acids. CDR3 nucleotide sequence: TGTGCCAGCAGCTTACCAGCCCGTGGAGAAAACACCATATATTTT. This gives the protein CASSLPARGENTIYF.